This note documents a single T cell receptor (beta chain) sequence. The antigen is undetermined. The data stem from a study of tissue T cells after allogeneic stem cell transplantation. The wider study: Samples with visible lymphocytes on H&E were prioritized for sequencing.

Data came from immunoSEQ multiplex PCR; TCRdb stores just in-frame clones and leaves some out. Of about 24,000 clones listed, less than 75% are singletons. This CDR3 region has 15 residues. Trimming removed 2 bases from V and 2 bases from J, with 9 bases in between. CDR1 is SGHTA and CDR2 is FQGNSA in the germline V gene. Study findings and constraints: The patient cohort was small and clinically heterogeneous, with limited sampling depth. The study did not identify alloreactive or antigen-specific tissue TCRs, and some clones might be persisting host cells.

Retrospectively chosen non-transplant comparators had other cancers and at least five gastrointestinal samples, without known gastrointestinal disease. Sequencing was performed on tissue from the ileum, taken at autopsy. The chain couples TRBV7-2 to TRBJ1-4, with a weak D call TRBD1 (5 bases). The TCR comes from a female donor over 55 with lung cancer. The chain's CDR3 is CASSLFWGTNEKLFF. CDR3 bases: TGTGCCAGCAGCTTATTTTGGGGCACTAATGAAAAACTGTTTTTT.